What follows are 15 T cell receptor beta chains derived from one specimen sequenced in a study of beta chain features in type 1 diabetes. Expressed TCRB transcripts were sequenced because the entire RNA isolate underwent reverse transcription. Only in-frame clones appear in the TCRdb table, and some are missing; sequencing was by immunoSEQ multiplex PCR. The sample has about 170,000 clones; under 9.5% are singletons. The study's findings and limits: TCRB CDR3s were moderately but significantly shorter in Type 1 diabetes patients in all four CD4+ subsets.

No antigen has been identified for these receptors. Source material: central memory CD4+ T cells from blood. These receptors were taken from a man between 18 and 35 years old with type 1 diabetes.

V is TRBV10-3 and J is TRBJ1-2; 7 bases are a match to TRBD1. The CDR3 is made up of 14 amino acids. CDR1 and CDR2 (germline): ENHRY, SYGVKD. V lost 5 bases, J lost 5 bases, and 8 bases stayed unmatched. CDR3 bases: TGTGCCATCAGTACTCAAGACAGGGCTTATGGCTACACCTTC. It is translated as CAISTQDRAYGYTF.

V is TRBV15 and J is TRBJ1-4, with D possibly matching TRBD1 (6 bases). Germline CDR1 is LNHNV and CDR2 is YYDKDF (reference sequence). V was pared by 1 base and J by 6 bases, with 15 bases between. This CDR3 is 16 amino acids long. The DNA of the CDR3 is TGTGCCACCAGCAGAGGGTTGGACAGAGATTATGAAAAACTGTTTTTT. This codes for CATSRGLDRDYEKLFF. The full variable domain, its missing parts supplied by reference TRBV15 and TRBJ1-4, is DAMVIQNPRYQVTQFGKPVTLSCSQTLNHNVMYWYQQKSSQAPKLLFHYYDKDFNNEADTPDNFQSRRPNTSFCFLDIRSPGLGDTAMYLCATSRGLDRDYEKLFFGSGTQLSVL.

This clone was counted a few times. J is TRBJ2-1 and V is TRBV4-1; the D gene is possibly TRBD2 (6 bases). Trimming cost V 0 bases and J 9 bases, with 15 bases left between them. Per the germline V gene, CDR1 is MGHRA and CDR2 is YSYEKL. CDR3 length: 15 residues. The CDR3 protein is CASSQDPAGWGEQFF. The CDR3, as DNA: TGCGCCAGCAGCCAAGATCCGGCGGGATGGGGTGAGCAGTTCTTC.

This clone showed up just a few times. The V gene is TRBV18, the J gene TRBJ2-7; weak D call: TRBD2 (6 bases). The CDR3 sequence is 14 residues long. Germline V lookup: CDR1 KGHSH, CDR2 LQKENI. Trimming took 2 bases from V and 3 from J, leaving 11 bases between them. The CDR3, as DNA: TGTGCCAGCTCACCAGCGGGGAAGCTCTACGAGCAGTACTTC. It translates to CASSPAGKLYEQYF.

This clone has a count of ten or more. The J gene is TRBJ2-7, the V gene TRBV9, with D perhaps matching TRBD1 (6 bases). CDR3 size: 15 residues. Germline CDR1 and CDR2: SGDLS and YYNGEE. V was shortened by 4 bases and J by 0 bases, with 14 bases between the two germline ends. The CDR3 here is CASSPLSDSSYEQYF. The CDR3, as DNA: TGTGCCAGCAGCCCCTTATCGGACAGCTCCTACGAGCAGTACTTC.

There are many counts of this clone. The chain carries TRBV7-2 and TRBJ2-5, with 12 bases aligning to TRBD1. J was trimmed by 6 bases and V by 5 bases; bases with no gene match: 7. Germline CDR1 and CDR2: SGHTA and FQGNSA. The CDR3 has 15 amino acids. The CDR3 is CASSKDGTGGQTQYF. CDR3 in DNA: TGTGCCAGCAGCAAAGACGGGACAGGGGGCCAGACCCAGTACTTC.

This clone was seen a handful of times. CDR3 sequence: CASSQALLSTDTQYF. The CDR3 DNA sequence: TGCGCCAGCAGCCAAGCCCTGTTGAGCACAGATACGCAGTATTTT. The V gene is TRBV4-3, the J gene TRBJ2-3; no clear D gene. CDR3 length equals 15 residues. Germline CDR1 and CDR2: LGHNA and YSLEER. Trimming shortened V by 1 base and J by 0 bases, and 8 bases separated the two germline ends.

The V gene is TRBV28, the J gene TRBJ1-1; tentative D call: TRBD1 (6 bases). CDR3 length: 15 residues. Germline assignment: CDR1 MDHEN and CDR2 SYDVKM. V was shortened by 7 bases and J by 4 bases, with 19 bases between the two germline ends. The CDR3 DNA sequence: TGTGCCAGCACCGGACCCCATACAGGGACCACTGAAGCTTTCTTT. Its translation: CASTGPHTGTTEAFF. Full variable domain (rest looked up from reference TRBV28 and TRBJ1-1): DVKVTQSSRYLVKRTGEKVFLECVQDMDHENMFWYRQDPGLGLRLIYFSYDVKMKEKGDIPEGYSVSREKKERFSLILESASTNQTSMYLCASTGPHTGTTEAFFGQGTRLTVV.

The genes are TRBV4-2 and TRBJ2-1; a possible D gene is TRBD2 (5 bases). The germline CDR1 and CDR2 sequences are LGHNA and YNFKEQ. V was shortened by 3 bases and J by 7 bases, with 13 bases between the two germline ends. The CDR3 is 14 amino acids. CDR3 protein: CASSQKGIANEQFF. CDR3 DNA sequence: TGTGCCAGCAGCCAGAAAGGAATAGCGAATGAGCAGTTCTTC.

The chain carries TRBV28 and TRBJ1-1; 9 bases fit TRBD1. J gave up 5 bases and V 8 bases, and 9 bases lay outside the gene matches. The CDR3 contains 14 residues. The germline V gene encodes CDR1 MDHEN and CDR2 SYDVKM. The CDR3 sequence: CASGGGGQGTEAFF. CDR3 in DNA: TGTGCCAGCGGTGGAGGGGGACAGGGAACTGAAGCTTTCTTT. Together with reference TRBV28 and TRBJ1-1, the CDR3 gives the full variable domain: DVKVTQSSRYLVKRTGEKVFLECVQDMDHENMFWYRQDPGLGLRLIYFSYDVKMKEKGDIPEGYSVSREKKERFSLILESASTNQTSMYLCASGGGGQGTEAFFGQGTRLTVV.

This clone was detected only a few times. The genes are TRBV18 and TRBJ2-1, with TRBD2 as a possible D gene (5 bases). CDR1 KGHSH and CDR2 LQKENI come from the germline V gene. Trimming took 1 base from V and 7 from J, leaving 11 bases between them. The CDR3 is made up of 14 amino acids. Written as DNA, the CDR3 is TGTGCCAGCTCACCACTTATCGGGGATAATGAGCAGTTCTTC. Residues: CASSPLIGDNEQFF.

This clone was counted only a few times. This chain connects TRBV27 to TRBJ2-1; 15 bases map to TRBD2. This CDR3 comprises 16 residues. Germline V lookup: CDR1 MNHEY, CDR2 SMNVEV (reference sequence). J gave up 9 bases and V 5 bases, and 8 bases lay outside the gene matches. This CDR3 reads CASSPRGLAGGTEQFF. The CDR3 nucleotides are TGTGCCAGCAGTCCGCGGGGACTAGCGGGGGGAACTGAGCAGTTCTTC.

DNA for the CDR3: TGTGCCAGTAGTAACGTCCAGGGAGGGGGCACAGATACGCAGTATTTT. This gives the protein CASSNVQGGGTDTQYF. V is TRBV19 and J is TRBJ2-3; the match to TRBD2 covers 7 bases. Germline values: CDR1 LNHDA, CDR2 SQIVND (reference sequence). CDR3 length: 16 amino acids. Trimming took 4 bases from V and 1 from J; bases not matched to a gene: 8.

This chain links TRBV30 with TRBJ1-5; D is undetermined. Trimming took off 0 bases at V and 5 bases at J, with 8 bases between the two ends. The CDR3 totals 13 residues. CDR1 and CDR2 (germline): GTSNPN, SVGIG (reference sequence). This chain's CDR3 is CAWSVGLHQPQHF. For the CDR3, the DNA is TGTGCCTGGAGTGTCGGACTGCATCAGCCCCAGCATTTT.

The V call is TRBV28, the J call TRBJ1-2, with 11 bases identical to TRBD1. CDR3 length equals 15 residues. Germline CDR1 reads MDHEN; CDR2 reads SYDVKM. V shed 2 bases and J 8 bases; nucleotides not matched to a gene: 7. CDR3 residues: CASSLSGQGAGGYTF. CDR3 DNA: TGTGCCAGCAGTTTAAGCGGACAGGGGGCAGGAGGCTACACCTTC.